The 12 T cell receptor beta chains given below trace back to one sample, sequenced in a study of OX40 agonist ivuxolimab in advanced cancers. Receptors were amplified or captured by the immunoSEQ multiplex PCR assay. What TCRdb holds here is the immuneACCESS table cut down to in-frame rearrangements. Part of the clones is not present; checked against another copy, under half of the missing clones reflect an unresolved V gene, and the others are unexplained. This sample gives tens of thousands of clones in total; around 83% of them show up just once. The ten most abundant clones make up approximately 0.63% of the sample. The source was CD4+ or CD8+ T cells sorted from blood, collected in a trial of the OX40 agonist ivuxolimab. The receptors here all came from an adult with an advanced solid tumor such as melanoma, head and neck, liver or kidney cancer.

CDR3 sequence (DNA): TGTGCCAGCAGCAAAGGTCCCGGGAGCTGGTGGGAGCAGTACTTC. Translated, it gives CASSKGPGSWWEQYF. The chain links TRBV21-1 to TRBJ2-7; TRBD2 is the table's D call and was not checked against the DNA. TRBV21-1 is a pseudogene. There are 15 residues in the CDR3.

J is TRBJ2-3 and V is TRBV21-1; TRBD2 is taken as the D call from the table, unchecked against the DNA. TRBV21-1 is noted as a pseudogene. The CDR3 spans 18 residues. The CDR3 is CASSATSGNRSSTDTQYF. CDR3 DNA: TGTGCCAGCAGCGCAACTAGCGGGAACAGATCTAGCACAGATACGCAGTATTTT.

This clone showed up just a few times. CDR3 DNA: TGTGCCAGAAGCTTATTAAGACGGCTGTTTTTT. This translates into CARSLLRRLFF. This chain connects TRBV5-3 to TRBJ2-2, with unresolved D. TRBV5-3 carries the ORF label, with uncertain function. The CDR3 is 11 amino acids. V was shortened by 2 bases and J by 13 bases, with 9 bases between the two germline ends.

The chain carries TRBV5-4 and TRBJ2-1; 8 nucleotides line up with TRBD2. The CDR3 length is 14 residues. V shed 5 bases, J shed 5 bases, and the junction held 6 bases outside the gene matches. Germline V gene lookup returns CDR1 SGHNT and CDR2 YYREEE (reference sequence). For the CDR3, the DNA is TGTGCCAGCAGGGCGGGACTAGAAAACAATGAGCAGTTCTTC. It translates to CASRAGLENNEQFF. Full variable domain (missing parts from reference TRBV5-4 and TRBJ2-1): ETGVTQSPTHLIKTRGQQVTLRCSSQSGHNTVSWYQQALGQGPQFIFQYYREEENGRGNFPPRFSGLQFPNYSSELNVNALELDDSALYLCASRAGLENNEQFFGPGTRLTVL.

The CDR3 bases are TGTGCCAGCGCAGGGGTTGCCTATGGCTACACCTTC. Encoded protein: CASAGVAYGYTF. This sequence joins TRBV6-1 and TRBJ1-2; possibly TRBD1 for D (6 bases). Germline loops: CDR1 MNHNS, CDR2 SASEGT. With 8 bases removed from V and 4 bases from J, the gap between germline ends came to 11 bases. This CDR3 comprises 12 residues.

The chain has TRBV5-6 and TRBJ1-3; the D is unclear. The length of the CDR3 is 14 residues. Per germline, CDR1 SGHDT and CDR2 YYEEEE. V was shortened by 7 bases and J by 3 bases, with 14 bases between the two germline ends. The CDR3 here is CASPNGHHGNTIYF. The CDR3 bases are TGTGCCAGCCCCAACGGTCACCATGGAAACACCATATATTTT. Full variable domain (rest looked up from reference TRBV5-6 and TRBJ1-3): DAGVTQSPTHLIKTRGQQVTLRCSPKSGHDTVSWYQQALGQGPQFIFQYYEEEERQRGNFPDRFSGHQFPNYSSELNVNALLLGDSALYLCASPNGHHGNTIYFGEGSWLTVV.

V is TRBV11-2 and J is TRBJ2-6, with 9 bases identical to TRBD1. J lost 4 bases, V lost 5 bases, and 15 bases had no gene match. Germline V gene lookup returns CDR1 SGHAT and CDR2 FQNNGV. The CDR3 totals 19 residues. The CDR3: CASSKAGTGLTSGANVLTF. CDR3 nucleotides: TGTGCCAGCAGCAAGGCCGGGACAGGGTTAACTTCCGGGGCCAACGTCCTGACTTTC.

This chain connects TRBV5-1 to TRBJ2-3; D ambiguous. Germline V lookup: CDR1 SGHRS, CDR2 YFSETQ. V lost 4 bases to trimming and J lost 0 bases, with 12 bases between them. The CDR3 has 15 amino acids. CDR3 amino acids: CASSPGSPSTDTQYF. DNA for the CDR3: TGCGCCAGCAGCCCAGGATCCCCTAGCACAGATACGCAGTATTTT.

The chain combines TRBV7-7 with TRBJ2-2, with D tentatively TRBD2 (5 bases). The CDR3 sequence is 14 residues long. Germline CDR1 and CDR2: SSHAT and FNYEAQ (reference sequence). Trimming took 2 bases from V and 5 from J, leaving 9 bases between them. CDR3 bases: TGTGCCAGCAGCTTATCCCGAGGGACCGGGGAGCTGTTTTTT. Amino acid sequence: CASSLSRGTGELFF.

In the case of this clone: Other DNA variants within this sample encode the same CDR3. The CDR3 coding sequence is TGTGCCAGCAGCTTACTCGCAGACCAGCCCCAGCATTTT. Its protein is CASSLLADQPQHF. J is TRBJ1-5 and V is TRBV7-9; no clear D gene. Germline V gene data show CDR1 as SEHNR and CDR2 as FQNEAQ (reference sequence). V shed 2 bases and J shed 7 bases, with 9 bases lying between them. The CDR3 loop spans 13 amino acids.

The chain links TRBV7-3 to TRBJ2-5; 7 nucleotides agree with TRBD1. Germline-derived CDR1 and CDR2 are SGHTA and FQGTGA. Trimming at V came to 5 bases and at J to 2 bases, leaving 2 bases not matched to a gene. This CDR3 has 13 residues. The CDR3 is CASSPGQQETQYF. The CDR3 bases are TGTGCCAGCAGCCCGGGACAGCAAGAGACCCAGTACTTC.

The chain has TRBV7-2 and TRBJ2-1, with 11 positions matching TRBD1. This CDR3 region has 16 residues. V trimming: 5 bases; J trimming: 6 bases; junction bases outside the gene matches: 9. The germline V gene encodes CDR1 SGHTA and CDR2 FQGNSA. Here the CDR3 reads CASSPQVGTGGNEQFF. CDR3 DNA: TGTGCCAGCAGCCCCCAGGTCGGGACAGGGGGCAATGAGCAGTTCTTC.